Shown below are 18 T cell receptor beta chains from a single sample sequenced in a study of blood T cell repertoires in COVID-19 (dated by TCRdb to about 2020). The method was the immunoSEQ multiplex PCR assay. TCRdb stores this immuneACCESS table with in-frame sequences only. Part of the clones is absent; in the studies checked, under half of the shortfall reflects unresolved V genes, and no reason is known for the rest. A total of about 280,000 clones appear in this sample, under 90% of them only once. The ten largest clones take up approximately 2.2% of the sample. Sequencing was done on a sample of peripheral blood. The receptors derive from a man aged 45 to 65 with acute or convalescent COVID-19.

This chain connects TRBV6-5 to TRBJ2-1, with D maybe TRBD2 (6 bases). From germline, CDR1 is MNHEY and CDR2 SVGAGI. Deletions cut 6 bases from V and 0 bases from J, with 12 bases between. This CDR3 is built from 15 residues. In nucleotides, the CDR3 is TGTGCCAGCAGACCCGCGGGAATCTCCTACAATGAGCAGTTCTTC. This sequence encodes CASRPAGISYNEQFF.

The genes are TRBV7-8 and TRBJ1-1; 9 positions agree with TRBD1. This CDR3 has 15 residues. V shed 6 bases, J shed 6 bases, and the junction held 11 bases outside the gene matches. The germline gives CDR1 SGHVS, CDR2 FQNEAQ. The CDR3 spells CASSSKDRGFPEAFF. CDR3 nucleotide sequence: TGTGCCAGCAGTTCGAAGGACAGGGGCTTCCCTGAAGCTTTCTTT.

As regards this clone: The same CDR3 arises from other DNA sequences in this sample as well. The chain joins TRBV18 to TRBJ1-2; no definite D call. Trimming shortened V by 0 bases and J by 0 bases, and 5 bases separated the two germline ends. CDR3 length: 14 residues. The germline CDR1 and CDR2 sequences are KGHSH and LQKENI. CDR3 nucleotide sequence: TGTGCCAGCTCACCACCGGGAGCTAACTATGGCTACACCTTC. Protein sequence: CASSPPGANYGYTF.

This clone came up a few times. V usage is TRBV7-9 and J usage is TRBJ1-1, with a tentative D call TRBD1 (5 bases). The CDR3 contains 12 residues. V lost 5 bases and J lost 2, with 6 bases in between. The germline CDR1 and CDR2 sequences are SEHNR and FQNEAQ (reference sequence). The CDR3: CASSTGNTEAFF. In DNA form, the CDR3 reads TGTGCCAGCAGCACAGGCAACACTGAAGCTTTCTTT.

J is TRBJ1-6 and V is TRBV29-1; 7 bases agree with TRBD1. The J segment lost 6 bases and the V segment lost 7 bases, leaving 6 bases of the junction unmatched. The CDR3 loop spans 13 amino acids. Germline values: CDR1 SQVTM, CDR2 ANQGSEA. This CDR3 is CSALTGANSPLHF. In DNA form, the CDR3 reads TGCAGCGCGCTCACAGGGGCTAATTCACCCCTCCACTTT.

The gene calls are TRBV20-1 and TRBJ2-7; TRBD2 matches at 12 bases. V shed 3 bases, J shed 1 base, and the junction held 4 bases outside the gene matches. The CDR3 sequence is 15 residues long. CDR1 and CDR2 (germline): DFQATT, SNEGSKA (reference sequence). The CDR3 here is CSASGGLAGSYEQYF. The CDR3 bases are TGCAGTGCTAGTGGTGGACTAGCGGGGTCCTACGAGCAGTACTTC.

The chain is built from TRBV7-9 and TRBJ1-2; D remains ambiguous. V was cut by 7 bases and J by 4 bases, with 13 bases left in between. From germline, CDR1 is SEHNR and CDR2 FQNEAQ (reference sequence). The CDR3 length is 13 residues. The CDR3 DNA reads as TGTGCCAGCACGTCCCAGGCAGTCTATGGCTACACCTTC. Residues: CASTSQAVYGYTF.

The genes are TRBV3-1 (or the pseudogene TRBV3-2) and TRBJ2-7; D is possibly TRBD2 (6 bases). Germline loops: CDR1 LGHDT, CDR2 YNNKEL (reference sequence). CDR3 length: 13 residues. V was clipped by 2 bases and J by 9 bases, with 14 bases between them. DNA for the CDR3: TGTGCCAGCAGCCAAAATAGGCGGAGGGGGCAGTACTTC. Residues: CASSQNRRRGQYF.

This clone was seen a single time. V is TRBV3-1 (or the pseudogene TRBV3-2) and J is TRBJ1-6; 8 positions match TRBD1. The CDR3 length is 14 residues. CDR1 and CDR2 (germline): LGHDT, YNNKEL (reference sequence). V dropped 4 bases and J dropped 8; count of bases not matched to a gene: 4. CDR3: CASSPDRGDSPLHF. The CDR3 DNA is TGTGCCAGCAGCCCCGACAGGGGAGATTCACCCCTCCACTTT.

The CDR3 reads CASSYSGAAQYF. The CDR3 DNA reads TGTGCCAGCAGTTACTCAGGGGCCGCGCAGTACTTC. This rearrangement joins TRBV6-2 or TRBV6-3 to TRBJ2-7, with a weak D call TRBD1 (5 bases). V lost 0 bases and J lost 9, with 9 bases in between. Germline V gene sequence: CDR1 MNHEY, CDR2 SVGEGT. CDR3 length equals 12 residues.

The CDR3 protein is CASSGSGVSNTEAFF. In nucleotides, the CDR3 is TGTGCCAGCAGCGGTTCAGGGGTATCGAACACTGAAGCTTTCTTT. The chain links TRBV9 to TRBJ1-1, with D possibly matching TRBD1 (6 bases). Trimming cost V 3 bases and J 1 base, with 13 bases left between them. CDR3 length: 15 amino acids. Per germline, CDR1 SGDLS and CDR2 YYNGEE. The full variable domain, its missing parts supplied by reference TRBV9 and TRBJ1-1, is DSGVTQTPKHLITATGQRVTLRCSPRSGDLSVYWYQQSLDQGLQFLIQYYNGEERAKGNILERFSAQQFPDLHSELNLSSLELGDSALYFCASSGSGVSNTEAFFGQGTRLTVV.

The sample holds many counts of this clone. This chain connects TRBV5-8 to TRBJ1-3, with 8 bases fitting TRBD1. The germline CDR1 and CDR2 sequences are SGHTS and YDEGEE. The J segment lost 2 bases and the V segment lost 3 bases, leaving 7 bases of the junction unmatched. CDR3 length equals 16 residues. CDR3 DNA sequence: TGTGCCAGCAGCTCAACGACAGGGGAGGCTGGAAACACCATATATTTT. It is translated as CASSSTTGEAGNTIYF. The full variable domain, its missing parts supplied by reference TRBV5-8 and TRBJ1-3, is EAGVTQSPTHLIKTRGQQATLRCSPISGHTSVYWYQQALGLGLQFLLWYDEGEERNRGNFPPRFSGRQFPNYSSELNVNALELEDSALYLCASSSTTGEAGNTIYFGEGSWLTVV.

The rearrangement joins TRBV30 to TRBJ2-1; a possible D gene is TRBD1 (5 bases). The germline gives CDR1 GTSNPN, CDR2 SVGIG (reference sequence). The length of the CDR3 is 11 residues. V lost 5 bases and J 3 bases, leaving 5 bases between the germline ends. This CDR3 is CAWDSYNEQFF. The CDR3 coding sequence is TGTGCCTGGGACAGCTACAATGAGCAGTTCTTC.

A single count supports this clone. CDR3 amino acids: CASRRQVNTEAFF. For the CDR3, the DNA is TGTGCCAGCAGAAGACAGGTGAACACTGAAGCTTTCTTT. The chain links TRBV2 to TRBJ1-1; TRBD1 might be the D (6 bases). CDR3 length equals 13 residues. The germline gives CDR1 SNHLY, CDR2 FYNNEI. V lost 6 bases and J lost 0, with 8 bases in between.

This clone was observed a handful of times. The chain uses TRBV2 and TRBJ2-5; no definite D call. The germline CDR1 and CDR2 sequences are SNHLY and FYNNEI. V was shortened by 6 bases and J by 1 base, with 6 bases between the two germline ends. CDR3 length: 12 amino acids. The CDR3 DNA reads TGTGCCAGCAGCCGGAGCCAAGAGACCCAGTACTTC. Translated: CASSRSQETQYF.

The table lists this clone with a count of one. The rearrangement uses TRBV7-3 and TRBJ2-3; 8 bases fit TRBD1. In germline, CDR1 is SGHTA, CDR2 FQGTGA. CDR3 length: 14 residues. V was pared by 8 bases and J by 4 bases, with 8 bases of the junction left unmatched. CDR3 amino acids: CASGKQGGSDTQYF. In DNA form, the CDR3 reads TGTGCCAGCGGAAAACAGGGGGGCTCAGATACGCAGTATTTT.

This clone was observed a few times. The chain links TRBV7-9 to TRBJ1-5; no clear D. Between the trimmed V and J ends, which lost 5 bases and 4 bases, there was a span of 15 bases. The CDR3 loop spans 15 amino acids. CDR1 is SEHNR and CDR2 is FQNEAQ in the germline V gene (reference sequence). The chain's CDR3 is CASSRVEVGNQPQHF. CDR3 in DNA: TGTGCCAGCAGCCGCGTAGAGGTCGGGAATCAGCCCCAGCATTTT.

This rearrangement joins TRBV2 to TRBJ1-4; 8 nucleotides line up with TRBD1. CDR1 is SNHLY, CDR2 FYNNEI, per germline. V was clipped by 6 bases and J by 4 bases; unmatched bases: 7. The CDR3 is 15 residues long. The chain's CDR3 is CASSPTGGDNEKLFF. The CDR3 bases are TGTGCCAGCAGCCCAACAGGGGGTGATAATGAAAAACTGTTTTTT.